This T cell receptor beta chain came from a study of blood T cell repertoires in COVID-19. Study details: From the United States, Italy and Spain came samples of acute and convalescent COVID-19. T cells, B-cell-depleted T cells, or PBMCs supplied cDNA or gDNA.

CDR3 length: 15 amino acids. The trim removed 5 bases at V and 4 bases at J, leaving 9 bases unmatched. Germline V gives CDR1 SEHNR, CDR2 FQNEAQ (reference sequence). In this sample, this clone turned up once. Per the original methods: Reference gene primer amplification gave nucleated cell count estimates. TCRdb's copy holds only in-frame clones and misses some; the assay was immunoSEQ multiplex PCR. V, J and clone size are those of that table, while D and trimming were read from the DNA. The table shows 60,000 to 85,000 clones, with over 70% occurring only once. The source of this sequence is a human donor in a cohort sampled during active COVID-19. Sequences were obtained from peripheral blood. The rearrangement links TRBV7-9 to TRBJ2-5; TRBD2 matches at 8 bases. The CDR3 loop is CASSLTGGPGETQYF. CDR3 sequence (DNA): TGTGCCAGCAGCCTTACGGGGGGGCCAGGAGAGACCCAGTACTTC.